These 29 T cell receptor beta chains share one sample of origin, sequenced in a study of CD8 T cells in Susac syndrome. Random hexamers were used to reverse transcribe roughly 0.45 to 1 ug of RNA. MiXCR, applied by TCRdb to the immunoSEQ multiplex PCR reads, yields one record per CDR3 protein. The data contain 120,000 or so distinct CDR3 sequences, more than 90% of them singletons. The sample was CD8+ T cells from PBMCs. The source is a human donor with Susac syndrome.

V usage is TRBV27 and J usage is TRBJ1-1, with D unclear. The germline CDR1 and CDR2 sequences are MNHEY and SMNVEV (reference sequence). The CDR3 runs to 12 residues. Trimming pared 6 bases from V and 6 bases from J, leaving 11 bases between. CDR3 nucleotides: TGTGCCAGCAGCCGATCAGGCGCTGAAGCTTTCTTT. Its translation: CASSRSGAEAFF.

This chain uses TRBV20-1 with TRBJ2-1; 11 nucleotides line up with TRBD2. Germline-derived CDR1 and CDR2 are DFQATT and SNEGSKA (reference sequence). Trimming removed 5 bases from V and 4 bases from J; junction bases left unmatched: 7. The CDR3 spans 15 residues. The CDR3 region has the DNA TGCAGTGCTCTCACCGGGACTAGCGGATACAATGAGCAGTTCTTC. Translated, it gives CSALTGTSGYNEQFF.

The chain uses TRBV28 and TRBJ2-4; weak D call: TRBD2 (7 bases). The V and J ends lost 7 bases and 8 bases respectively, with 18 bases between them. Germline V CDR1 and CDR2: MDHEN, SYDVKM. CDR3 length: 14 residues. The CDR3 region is CASTTRGGGDIQYF. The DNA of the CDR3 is TGTGCCAGCACCACGAGGGGGGGCGGAGACATTCAGTACTTC. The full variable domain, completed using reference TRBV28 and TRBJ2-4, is DVKVTQSSRYLVKRTGEKVFLECVQDMDHENMFWYRQDPGLGLRLIYFSYDVKMKEKGDIPEGYSVSREKKERFSLILESASTNQTSMYLCASTTRGGGDIQYFGAGTRLSVL.

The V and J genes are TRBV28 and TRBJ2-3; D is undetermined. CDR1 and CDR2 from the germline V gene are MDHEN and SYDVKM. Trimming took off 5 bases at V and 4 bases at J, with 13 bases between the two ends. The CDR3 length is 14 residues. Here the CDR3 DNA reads TGTGCCAGCAGTCCCTCCGCAGGCCCAGATACGCAGTATTTT. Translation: CASSPSAGPDTQYF.

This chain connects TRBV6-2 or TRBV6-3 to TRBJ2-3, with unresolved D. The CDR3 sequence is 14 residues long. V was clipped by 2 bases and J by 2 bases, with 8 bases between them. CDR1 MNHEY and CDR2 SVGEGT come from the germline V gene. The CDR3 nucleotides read TGTGCCAGCAGTTACCTCCTCATCACAGATACGCAGTATTTT. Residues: CASSYLLITDTQYF.

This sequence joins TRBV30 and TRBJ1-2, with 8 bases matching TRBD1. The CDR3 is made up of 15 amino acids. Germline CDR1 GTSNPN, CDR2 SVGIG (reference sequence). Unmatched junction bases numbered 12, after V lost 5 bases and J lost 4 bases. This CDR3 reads CAWALGQGSFYGYTF. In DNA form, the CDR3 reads TGTGCCTGGGCCCTAGGACAGGGATCATTCTATGGCTACACCTTC.

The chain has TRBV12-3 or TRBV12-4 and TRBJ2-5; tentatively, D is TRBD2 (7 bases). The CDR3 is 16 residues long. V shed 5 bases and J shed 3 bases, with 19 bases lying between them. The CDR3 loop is CASSGGGTSGEETQYF. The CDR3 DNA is TGTGCCAGCAGTGGGGGGGGGACAAGTGGGGAAGAGACCCAGTACTTC.

The CDR3 spells CASSVGGAGELFF. CDR3 in DNA: TGTGCCAGCAGCGTCGGAGGGGCCGGGGAGCTGTTTTTT. This chain joins TRBV9 and TRBJ2-2, with D maybe TRBD2 (6 bases). Germline V gene lookup returns CDR1 SGDLS and CDR2 YYNGEE. The CDR3 covers 13 residues. V lost 2 bases and J lost 6, with 8 bases in between.

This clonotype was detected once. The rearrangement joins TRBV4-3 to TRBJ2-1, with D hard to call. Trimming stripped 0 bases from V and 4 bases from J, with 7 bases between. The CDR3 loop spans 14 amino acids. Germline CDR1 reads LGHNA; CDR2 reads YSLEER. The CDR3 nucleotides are TGCGCCAGCAGCCAAGATTTTCTTTACAATGAGCAGTTCTTC. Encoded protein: CASSQDFLYNEQFF.

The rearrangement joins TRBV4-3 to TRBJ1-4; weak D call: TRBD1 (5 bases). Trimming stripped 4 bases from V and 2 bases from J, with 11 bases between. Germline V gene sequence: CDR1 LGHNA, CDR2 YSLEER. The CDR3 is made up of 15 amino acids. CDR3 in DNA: TGCGCCAGCAGCCCTGGACACGCGACTAATGAAAAACTGTTTTTT. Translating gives CASSPGHATNEKLFF.

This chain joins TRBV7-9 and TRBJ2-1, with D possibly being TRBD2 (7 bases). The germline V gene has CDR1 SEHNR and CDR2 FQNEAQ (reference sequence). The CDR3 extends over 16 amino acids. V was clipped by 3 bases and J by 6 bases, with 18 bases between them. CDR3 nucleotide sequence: TGTGCCAGCAGCTTCAGCCGAGGGGGACTAAGCAATGAGCAGTTCTTC. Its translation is CASSFSRGGLSNEQFF.

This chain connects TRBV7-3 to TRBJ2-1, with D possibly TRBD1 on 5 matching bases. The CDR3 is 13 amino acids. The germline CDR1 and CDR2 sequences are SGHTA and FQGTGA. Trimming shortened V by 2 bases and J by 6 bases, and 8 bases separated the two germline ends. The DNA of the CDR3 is TGTGCCAGCAGCTTATGGCAGGGCAATGAGCAGTTCTTC. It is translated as CASSLWQGNEQFF.

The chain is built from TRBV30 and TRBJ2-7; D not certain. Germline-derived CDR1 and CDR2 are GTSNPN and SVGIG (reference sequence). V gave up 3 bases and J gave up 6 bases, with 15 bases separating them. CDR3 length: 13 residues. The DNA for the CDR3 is TGTGCCTGGAGCGCCGCGGCGCCAGGCGAGCAGTACTTC. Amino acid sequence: CAWSAAAPGEQYF. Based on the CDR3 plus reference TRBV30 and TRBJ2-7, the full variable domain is SQTIHQWPATLVQPVGSPLSLECTVEGTSNPNLYWYRQAAGRGLQLLFYSVGIGQISSEVPQNLSASRPQDRQFILSSKKLLLSDSGFYLCAWSAAAPGEQYFGPGTRLTVT.

The CDR3 nucleotides are TGTGCCAGCAGTCGGAGCGGTCCCGAGGCTGTGGAGACCCAGTACTTC. Its protein is CASSRSGPEAVETQYF. J is TRBJ2-5 and V is TRBV6-2 or TRBV6-3; perhaps TRBD2 as D (5 bases). The CDR3 extends over 16 amino acids. CDR1 and CDR2 from the germline V gene are MNHEY and SVGEGT. V lost 5 bases to trimming and J lost 5 bases, with 21 bases between them.

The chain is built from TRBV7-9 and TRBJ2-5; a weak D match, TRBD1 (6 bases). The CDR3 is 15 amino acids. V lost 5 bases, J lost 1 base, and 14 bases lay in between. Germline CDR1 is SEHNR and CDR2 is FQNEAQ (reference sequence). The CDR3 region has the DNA TGTGCCAGCAGCCCCCCCGACAGGTCCCAAGAGACCCAGTACTTC. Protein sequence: CASSPPDRSQETQYF.

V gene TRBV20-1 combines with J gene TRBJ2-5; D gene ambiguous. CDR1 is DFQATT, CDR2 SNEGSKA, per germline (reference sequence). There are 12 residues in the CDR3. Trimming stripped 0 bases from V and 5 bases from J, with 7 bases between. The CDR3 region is CSAREAMETQYF. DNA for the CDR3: TGCAGTGCTAGAGAGGCGATGGAGACCCAGTACTTC.

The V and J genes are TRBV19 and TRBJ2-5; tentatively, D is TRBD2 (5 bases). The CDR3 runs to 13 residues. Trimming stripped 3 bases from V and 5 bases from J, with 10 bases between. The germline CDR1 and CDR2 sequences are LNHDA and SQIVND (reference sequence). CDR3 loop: CASSIRGSETQYF. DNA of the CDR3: TGTGCCAGTAGTATCCGGGGATCGGAGACCCAGTACTTC.

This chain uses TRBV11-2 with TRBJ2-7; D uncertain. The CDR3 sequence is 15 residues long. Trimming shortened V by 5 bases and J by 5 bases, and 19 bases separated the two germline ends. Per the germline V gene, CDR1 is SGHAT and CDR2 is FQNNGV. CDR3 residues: CASSAFGVPGDEQYF. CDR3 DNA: TGTGCCAGCAGCGCCTTTGGTGTACCCGGCGACGAGCAGTACTTC.

CDR3 nucleotides: TGTGCCAGCAGTTACGGGGACGGCGAGCAGTACTTC. Residues: CASSYGDGEQYF. This chain uses TRBV6-5 with TRBJ2-7; either TRBD1 or TRBD2 may fit D (5 bases each). The germline V gene has CDR1 MNHEY and CDR2 SVGAGI. The CDR3 is 12 residues long. Deletions cut 2 bases from V and 6 bases from J, with 8 bases between.

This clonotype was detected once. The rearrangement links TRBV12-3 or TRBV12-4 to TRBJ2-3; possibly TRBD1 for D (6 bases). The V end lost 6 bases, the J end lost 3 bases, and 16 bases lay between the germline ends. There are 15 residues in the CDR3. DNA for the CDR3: TGTGCCAGCAGAGGACAGACCCTCTGGACAGATACGCAGTATTTT. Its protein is CASRGQTLWTDTQYF.

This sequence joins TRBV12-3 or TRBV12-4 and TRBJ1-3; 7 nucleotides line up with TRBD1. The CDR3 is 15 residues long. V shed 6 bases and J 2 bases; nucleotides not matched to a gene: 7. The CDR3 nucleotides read TGTGCCAGCAGGTCAGACAGGGAGGCTGGAAACACCATATATTTT. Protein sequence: CASRSDREAGNTIYF.

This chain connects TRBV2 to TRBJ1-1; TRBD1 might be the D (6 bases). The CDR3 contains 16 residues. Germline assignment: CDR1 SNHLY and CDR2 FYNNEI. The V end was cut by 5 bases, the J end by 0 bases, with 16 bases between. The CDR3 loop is CASSYRVPSLNTEAFF. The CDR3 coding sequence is TGTGCCAGCAGTTACAGGGTCCCCTCCTTGAACACTGAAGCTTTCTTT.

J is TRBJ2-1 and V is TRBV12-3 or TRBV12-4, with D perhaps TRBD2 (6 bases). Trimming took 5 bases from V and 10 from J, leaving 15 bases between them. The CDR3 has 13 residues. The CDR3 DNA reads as TGTGCCAGCAGTCCCGTGGGGGGAGGCGAGCAGTTCTTC. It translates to CASSPVGGGEQFF.

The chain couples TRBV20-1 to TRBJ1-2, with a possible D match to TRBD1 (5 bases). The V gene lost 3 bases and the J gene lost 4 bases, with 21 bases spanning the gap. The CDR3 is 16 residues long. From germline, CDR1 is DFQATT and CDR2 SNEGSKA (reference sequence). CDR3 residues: CSASHSGQGRSYGYTF. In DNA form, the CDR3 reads TGCAGTGCTAGTCATTCGGGTCAGGGAAGATCCTATGGCTACACCTTC.

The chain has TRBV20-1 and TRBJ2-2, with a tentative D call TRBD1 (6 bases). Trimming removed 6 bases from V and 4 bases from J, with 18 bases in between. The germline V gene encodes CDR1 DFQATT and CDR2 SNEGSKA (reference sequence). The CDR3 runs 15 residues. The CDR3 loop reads CSAYPHPRGTGELFF. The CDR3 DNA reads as TGCAGTGCCTACCCACACCCCAGGGGCACCGGGGAGCTGTTTTTT.

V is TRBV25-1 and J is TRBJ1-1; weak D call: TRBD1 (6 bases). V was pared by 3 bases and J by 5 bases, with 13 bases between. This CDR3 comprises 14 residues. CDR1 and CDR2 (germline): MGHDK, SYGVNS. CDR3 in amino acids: CASSESRGLTEAFF. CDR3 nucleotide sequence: TGTGCCAGCAGTGAGAGCAGGGGATTGACTGAAGCTTTCTTT.

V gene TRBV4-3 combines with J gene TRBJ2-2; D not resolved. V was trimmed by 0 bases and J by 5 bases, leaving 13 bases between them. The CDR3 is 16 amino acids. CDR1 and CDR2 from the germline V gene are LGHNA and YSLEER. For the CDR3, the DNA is TGCGCCAGCAGCCAAGACCGGGCCAAAAGAACCGGGGAGCTGTTTTTT. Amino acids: CASSQDRAKRTGELFF.

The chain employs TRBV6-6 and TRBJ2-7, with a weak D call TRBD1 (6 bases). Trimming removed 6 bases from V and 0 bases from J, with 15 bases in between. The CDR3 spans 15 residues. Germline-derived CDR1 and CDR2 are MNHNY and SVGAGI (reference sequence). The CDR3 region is CASSPVWTVSYEQYF. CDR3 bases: TGTGCCAGCAGCCCAGTATGGACAGTCTCCTACGAGCAGTACTTC.

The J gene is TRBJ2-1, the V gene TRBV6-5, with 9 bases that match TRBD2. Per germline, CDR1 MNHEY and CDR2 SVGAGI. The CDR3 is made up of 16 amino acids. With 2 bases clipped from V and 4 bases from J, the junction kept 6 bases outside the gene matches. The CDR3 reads CASSYSAGGPYNEQFF. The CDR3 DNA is TGTGCCAGCAGTTACAGTGCGGGAGGGCCGTACAATGAGCAGTTCTTC.